These 5 T cell receptor beta chains were all obtained from the same sample, sequenced in a study of diagnostic markers for celiac disease. From its re-call of the reads, TCRdb lists each CDR3 protein once, without DNA. This repertoire includes a few hundred distinct CDR3 sequences. Source material: either unsorted cells or a sorted T cell fraction (not recorded which). These receptors came from a human donor. This table probably holds off-target reads from a library built for another chain.

The chain is built from TRBV7-6 and TRBJ1-6; TCRdb returns TRBD1, unconfirmable since there is no DNA. This CDR3 is built from 16 residues. CDR1 is SGHVS and CDR2 is FNYEAQ in the germline V gene. CDR3 loop: CASSQTEGEVNSPLHF.

Its frequency marks this clonotype as medium-sized (0.01 to 0.1%). J is TRBJ2-2 and V is TRBV12-3 or TRBV12-4. This CDR3 is 14 amino acids long. CDR3 loop: CASSLLANTGELFF.

Judged by frequency, this clonotype is hyperexpanded (1% or more). The J gene is TRBJ2-3, the V gene TRBV18. CDR1 is KGHSH and CDR2 is LQKENI in the germline V gene. The CDR3 is made up of 12 amino acids. CDR3 sequence reads: CASSPETDTQYF.

By frequency, this clonotype registers medium-sized. The rearrangement uses TRBV19 and TRBJ2-1; TCRdb reports TRBD1, a call that lacks DNA to check it against. CDR1 is LNHDA, CDR2 SQIVND, per germline (reference sequence). CDR3 size: 15 residues. The chain's CDR3 is CASSPRQGAWDEQFF. The whole variable domain, filled in from reference TRBV19 and TRBJ2-1, reads DGGITQSPKYLFRKEGQNVTLSCEQNLNHDAMYWYRQDPGQGLRLIYYSQIVNDFQKGDIAEGYSVSREKKESFPLTVTSAQKNPTAFYLCASSPRQGAWDEQFFGPGTRLTVL.

This clonotype is classed as hyperexpanded (1% or more) by frequency. V gene TRBV6-6 combines with J gene TRBJ2-1; there is no DNA to check the TCRdb D call of TRBD2. Germline CDR1 and CDR2: MNHNY and SVGAGI (reference sequence). The CDR3 sequence is 12 residues long. CDR3 protein: CASSYPSEGQFF.